This T cell receptor beta chain was found in a study of blood T cell repertoires in COVID-19 (dated by TCRdb to about 2020). About the full investigation: Samples covering the acute and convalescent phases of COVID-19 were provided by collaborators in the United States, Italy and Spain. The material from the prospective study consisted of cDNA or gDNA derived from T cells, B-cell-depleted T cells, or PBMCs. Deeply sampled blood TCRbeta repertoires from subjects exposed to, actively infected with, or recovered from COVID-19 were included in the dataset. The repertoires were made available in a free public database intended to serve as a resource for research on the immune response to SARS-CoV-2. Samples came from the ongoing ImmuneRACE study (first 160 participants) plus 1,254 subjects from 6 global collaborators. A de-identified subject ID, COVID-19 status, age in years and sex were almost always included in the sample metadata. HLA class I and class II types, where available, came from metadata supplied by the sample provider rather than from assay-based typing. What the study reported, not specific to this receptor: How much clinical and demographic metadata was included differed by source and by participant, and the metadata was provided uncurated.

This clone was counted between two and nine times. Its antigen target is currently unknown. No quality values exist for individual bases; no much larger clone is one base distant. TCRbeta CDR3 regions were amplified from genomic DNA using the immunoSEQ Assay, a bias-controlled multiplex PCR. The study's own analysis went as follows. Nucleated cell counts per sample were estimated from amplification of reference gene primers within the assay. Sequence reads were collapsed and filtered to measure the absolute abundance of every unique TCRbeta CDR3 rearrangement. For each sample, productive Simpson clonality was calculated by taking the square root of Simpson's diversity index across productive rearrangements. TCRdb holds this immuneACCESS table with in-frame rearrangements only. Some clones are missing; in checked studies, unresolved V genes explain under half, and the rest has no known cause. From that table come the V and J calls and clone size; the DNA was used to work out D and trimming. This sample comprises 100,000 to 120,000 clones, 87% of them detected only once. The top ten constitute around 4.9% of the sample.

Whole blood was collected in K2EDTA tubes by collaborating institutions according to the institutions' own protocols. For TCRbeta analysis, collaborator samples were shipped as frozen whole blood, as isolated PBMCs, or as DNA extracted from either sample type. V is clipped by 6 bases and J by 6 bases, and the sequence between their germline boundaries is 12 bases long. CDR1 and CDR2, per the germline V gene (reference sequence), are LNHDA and SQIVND. The CDR3 runs 13 residues from the cysteine to the phenylalanine. Only the CDR3 portion is preserved as DNA: 39 bases, with reading frame beginning at the first base.

Material for sequencing was peripheral blood. This chain is built from TRBV19 and TRBJ1-5, with the D gene too uncertain to name. The TCR was taken from a human donor in a cohort sampled during active COVID-19. The CDR3 protein sequence reads: CASRVVPGQPQHF. Here is the DNA: TGTGCCAGTAGGGTTGTGCCGGGTCAGCCCCAGCATTTT.